This TCR beta chain was captured by sequencing in a study of T cells in Graves' hyperthyroidism and ophthalmopathy. Germline V gene data show CDR1 as SGHRS and CDR2 as YFSETQ. The CDR3 is 13 residues long. V was shortened by 5 bases and J by 5 bases, with 11 bases between the two germline ends. Amplified regions were TCR beta CDR3 sequences from RNA transcripts. The primer set for the first-round RT-PCR of the TCR CDR3 was HTBI. TCRdb re-derived calls from the multiplex PCR reads in MiXCR, one entry per CDR3 protein. Altogether approximately 360,000 distinct CDR3 sequences are present, 15% to 17% being singletons, with the ten largest covering around a quarter.

The gene calls are TRBV5-1 and TRBJ2-1, with D perhaps matching TRBD1 (5 bases). The TCR originated in a young woman with Graves' hyperthyroidism that later progressed to Graves' ophthalmopathy. Source material: blood. The CDR3 region has the DNA TGCGCCAGCAGGCGGACAAATAACAATGAGCAGTTCTTC. This encodes CASRRTNNNEQFF.